Each of the 2 T cell receptor beta chains below was sequenced from the same sample in a study of HIV-infected patients and healthy controls. The repertoire came from unfractionated whole blood and reflected all unsorted peripheral T cells. cDNA was made from 500 ng RNA using alpha and beta constant primers. Each of the alpha and beta chains got its own library through chain-specific third strand synthesis with indices. One entry per CDR3 protein, called by TCRdb with MiXCR from the 5' RACE reads. The sample lists tens of thousands of distinct CDR3 sequences, roughly 8.7% occurring once. The source material was blood. The receptors here all came from an adult in good health.

This clonotype occurred many times. This chain joins TRBV20-1 and TRBJ2-3, with D perhaps matching TRBD2 (6 bases). Germline assignment: CDR1 DFQATT and CDR2 SNEGSKA (reference sequence). The CDR3 sequence is 13 residues long. The V end lost 1 base, the J end lost 1 base, and 6 bases lay between the germline ends. The CDR3 region is CSARAGGTDTQYF. The DNA for the CDR3 is TGCAGTGCTAGAGCGGGGGGCACAGATACGCAGTATTTT.

This clonotype was seen at least ten times. V gene TRBV20-1 combines with J gene TRBJ2-7, with D tentatively TRBD1 (6 bases). The CDR3 totals 14 residues. Per the germline V gene, CDR1 is DFQATT and CDR2 is SNEGSKA (reference sequence). Between the trimmed V and J ends, which lost 7 bases and 3 bases, there was a span of 19 bases. The CDR3 loop is CSVRHPGDRYEQYF. As DNA, the CDR3 is TGCAGTGTACGACATCCAGGGGATCGCTACGAGCAGTACTTC.